A selection of T cell receptor beta chains follows, all from one sample in a study of blood T cell repertoires in COVID-19. Measured with immunoSEQ multiplex PCR; TCRdb has only the in-frame clones, and not every one. In the table there are 200,000 to 250,000 clones, 88% of which are singletons. Input material: PBMCs or T cells enriched from blood (not recorded which). The receptor source for this set is a woman aged 25 to 39 who had recovered from COVID-19. The CDR3 runs from the conserved cysteine through the conserved F or W. D genes are given only for firm matches. Only some rows state a clone size, as once, few, many or a class for expanded clones.

V gene: TRBV28
clone size: -
J gene: TRBJ1-5
D gene: -
CDR3 DNA: TGTGCCAGCCTAGATAGCAATCAGCCCCAGCATTTT
CDR3 protein: CASLDSNQPQHF

V gene: TRBV5-8
clone size: few
J gene: TRBJ1-2
D gene: -
CDR3 DNA: TGTGCCAGCACCCGATGGGAGCCTAACTATGGCTACACCTTC
CDR3 protein: CASTRWEPNYGYTF

V gene: TRBV19
clone size: -
J gene: TRBJ2-7
D gene: TRBD1
CDR3 DNA: TGTGCCAGTAGTGGGGGACAGGGTGCGAGAGACGAGCAGTACTTC
CDR3 protein: CASSGGQGARDEQYF

V gene: TRBV18
clone size: -
J gene: TRBJ2-7
D gene: -
CDR3 DNA: TGTGCCAGCTCACCAGCGGCAGTCCACGAGCAGTACTTC
CDR3 protein: CASSPAAVHEQYF

V gene: TRBV7-2
clone size: -
J gene: TRBJ1-2
D gene: TRBD1
CDR3 DNA: TGTGCCAGCACCCTACAGGGGGCTTTTTATGGCTACACCTTC
CDR3 protein: CASTLQGAFYGYTF

V gene: TRBV7-9
clone size: -
J gene: TRBJ1-3
D gene: -
CDR3 DNA: TGTGCCAGCAGCTTATGGGAAGGGGACTCAAGGCGCTCTGGAAACACCATATATTTT
CDR3 protein: CASSLWEGDSRRSGNTIYF

V gene: TRBV12-3/TRBV12-4
clone size: -
J gene: TRBJ1-1
D gene: -
CDR3 DNA: TGTGCCAGCAGTTTAGCTCGGTCCACTGAAGCTTTCTTT
CDR3 protein: CASSLARSTEAFF

V gene: TRBV2
clone size: -
J gene: TRBJ1-2
D gene: -
CDR3 DNA: TGTGCCAGCAGTCGCACAGCTAACTATGGCTACACCTTC
CDR3 protein: CASSRTANYGYTF

V gene: TRBV7-7
clone size: -
J gene: TRBJ2-2
D gene: TRBD2
CDR3 DNA: TGTGCTAGCAGCTTCGGGGAGGGGAGAACCGGGGAGCTGTTTTTT
CDR3 protein: CASSFGEGRTGELFF

V gene: TRBV9
clone size: once
J gene: TRBJ1-1
D gene: -
CDR3 DNA: TGTGCCAGCAGCCCTAGAGGCACACAAACTTCAAACACTGAAGCTTTCTTT
CDR3 protein: CASSPRGTQTSNTEAFF

V gene: TRBV27
clone size: -
J gene: TRBJ1-5
D gene: -
CDR3 DNA: TGTGCCAGCAGTTTTGGGGGAGGGGGCAATCAGCCCCAGCATTTT
CDR3 protein: CASSFGGGGNQPQHF

V gene: TRBV11-3
clone size: -
J gene: TRBJ2-3
D gene: TRBD1
CDR3 DNA: TGTGCCAGCAGCCCGGGACAGGGGTTTACAGATACGCAGTATTTT
CDR3 protein: CASSPGQGFTDTQYF